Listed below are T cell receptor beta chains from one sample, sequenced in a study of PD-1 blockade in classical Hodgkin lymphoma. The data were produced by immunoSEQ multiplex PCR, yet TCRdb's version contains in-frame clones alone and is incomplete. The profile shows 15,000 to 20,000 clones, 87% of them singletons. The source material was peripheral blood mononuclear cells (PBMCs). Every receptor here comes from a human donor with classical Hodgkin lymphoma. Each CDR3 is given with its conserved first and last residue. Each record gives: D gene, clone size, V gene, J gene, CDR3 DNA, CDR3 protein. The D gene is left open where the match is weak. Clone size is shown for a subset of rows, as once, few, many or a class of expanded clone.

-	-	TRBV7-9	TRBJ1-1	TGTGCCAGCAGTCTAACGATCCGAGGGGCTTTCTTT	CASSLTIRGAFF
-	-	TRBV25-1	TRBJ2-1	TGTGCCAGCAGTGAATGGGGCAGGGGCATCGTAGGGTCCAATGAGCAGTTCTTC	CASSEWGRGIVGSNEQFF
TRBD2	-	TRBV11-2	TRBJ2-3	TGTGCCAGCAGCCTAGCGATTAGCGGGAGGGCGAGGGATACGCAGTATTTT	CASSLAISGRARDTQYF
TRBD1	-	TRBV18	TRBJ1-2	TGTGCCAGCTCACCGGGACAGGGGGATTTAGGCTACACCTTC	CASSPGQGDLGYTF
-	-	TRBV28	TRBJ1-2	TGTGCCAGCACCTCCGTTGATATGGTTAACTATGGCTACACCTTC	CASTSVDMVNYGYTF
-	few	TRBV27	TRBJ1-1	TGTGCCAGCAGTCCCGACAGTCTGAACACTGAAGCTTTCTTT	CASSPDSLNTEAFF
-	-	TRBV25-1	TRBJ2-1	TGTGCCAGCAGCAAACCCCAGGGTAATGAGCAGTTCTTC	CASSKPQGNEQFF
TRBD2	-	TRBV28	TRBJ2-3	TGTGCCAGCAGTTTATTGACTAGCGGGAGGGGTACGCAGTATTTT	CASSLLTSGRGTQYF
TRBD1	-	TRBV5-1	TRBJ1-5	TGCGCCAGCAGCACCGGGACAGCCTGGGCAGCCCAGCATTTT	CASSTGTAWAAQHF
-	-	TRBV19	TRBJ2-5	TGTGCCAGTAGTCTCTTTTTGACAGGGACTAAAGAGACCCAGTACTTC	CASSLFLTGTKETQYF
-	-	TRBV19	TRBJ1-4	TGTGCCAGTGTTTTAGTCCATGCAACTAATGAAAAACTGTTTTTT	CASVLVHATNEKLFF
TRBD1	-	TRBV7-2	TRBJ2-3	TGTGCCAGCAGCAGGACAGGGGGTAACACAGATACGCAGTATTTT	CASSRTGGNTDTQYF